This T cell receptor beta chain was recovered during a study of control samples from healthy donors and cancer patients. The CDR3 is 13 residues long. Trimming removed 2 bases at V and 6 bases at J, with 9 bases between. Germline V CDR1 and CDR2: KGHDR, SFDVKD. Sequenced by immunoSEQ multiplex PCR; TCRdb stores in-frame clones only, minus some. The sample data list approximately 190,000 clones. This sequence joins TRBV24-1 and TRBJ1-1; maybe TRBD1 (5 bases). Specimen: blood. This receptor was obtained from a woman aged 30 to 39 in good health. CDR3 protein: CATSDSQGPEAFF. CDR3 bases: TGTGCCACCAGTGATTCTCAGGGACCTGAAGCTTTCTTT.